Each of the 12 T cell receptor beta chains below was sequenced from the same sample in a study of cytotoxic CD8 clonotypes in ibrutinib-treated CLL. The method was immunoSEQ multiplex PCR; TCRdb's version includes in-frame clones alone and lacks a portion of them. There are approximately 120,000 clones in the sample; 58% occur only once, and around a third lies in the top ten. The specimen was PBMCs, collected after 24 months of ibrutinib treatment. The receptors were sampled from a human donor with chronic lymphocytic leukemia.

The gene calls are TRBV2 and TRBJ1-2; D is possibly TRBD1 (5 bases). Between the trimmed V and J ends, which lost 1 base and 5 bases, there was a span of 11 bases. Looked up from germline, CDR1 is SNHLY and CDR2 is FYNNEI. The CDR3 sequence is 14 residues long. This CDR3 reads CASSEGKGVYGYTF. In DNA form, the CDR3 reads TGTGCCAGCAGTGAAGGAAAAGGGGTATATGGCTACACCTTC.

In its sample, this clone was seen a few times. This chain links TRBV11-3 with TRBJ1-6; 8 nucleotides agree with TRBD1. The trim removed 3 bases at V and 8 bases at J, leaving 6 bases unmatched. Germline values: CDR1 SGHNT, CDR2 YENEEA. There are 15 residues in the CDR3. Here the CDR3 DNA reads TGTGCCAGCAGCTTCCGGACAGGGAGTTATTCACCCCTCCACTTT. Translated: CASSFRTGSYSPLHF.

There are many counts of this clone. This chain joins TRBV6-1 and TRBJ1-1; D not resolved. The CDR3 spans 13 residues. The V and J ends lost 8 bases and 0 bases respectively, with 10 bases between them. Germline V gene lookup returns CDR1 MNHNS and CDR2 SASEGT. CDR3 protein: CASGWTVNTEAFF. The DNA for the CDR3 is TGTGCCAGCGGCTGGACGGTGAACACTGAAGCTTTCTTT.

The sample holds many counts of this clone. This sequence joins TRBV2 and TRBJ2-5; 9 bases match TRBD1. Germline V gene data show CDR1 as SNHLY and CDR2 as FYNNEI. The CDR3 sequence is 14 residues long. Germline trimming cut 8 bases from V and 2 bases from J; bases unmatched to any gene: 6. The CDR3 DNA is TGTGCCAGCCAGGGACAGGGCCTTCAAGAGACCCAGTACTTC. Translating gives CASQGQGLQETQYF.

The V and J genes are TRBV7-2 and TRBJ1-6, with D uncertain. The CDR3 length is 14 residues. In germline, CDR1 is SGHTA, CDR2 FQGNSA. The V end lost 4 bases, the J end lost 9 bases, and 13 bases lay between the germline ends. The CDR3 bases are TGTGCCAGCAGCTCTACCTTGGTGGGTTCACCCCTCCACTTT. Translated: CASSSTLVGSPLHF.

The J gene is TRBJ2-7, the V gene TRBV7-3, with D unresolved. The CDR3 consists of 14 residues. Per germline, CDR1 SGHTA and CDR2 FQGTGA. Deletions cut 0 bases from V and 0 bases from J, with 6 bases between. The CDR3 spells CASSLTGSSYEQYF. For the CDR3, the DNA is TGTGCCAGCAGCTTAACGGGATCCTCCTACGAGCAGTACTTC.

The chain uses TRBV18 and TRBJ2-1; D possibly corresponds to TRBD1 (6 bases). V shed 2 bases and J shed 8 bases, with 7 bases lying between them. The CDR3 totals 12 residues. Germline CDR1 reads KGHSH; CDR2 reads LQKENI. The CDR3 DNA sequence: TGTGCCAGCTCACCAGGGGGCGATGAGCAGTTCTTC. Protein sequence: CASSPGGDEQFF.

About this clone: Sequence at one end of the junction differs from germline and may be a read error. The chain joins TRBV20-1 to TRBJ2-7, with 7 bases matching TRBD1. The germline V gene has CDR1 DFQATT and CDR2 SNEGSKA (reference sequence). The CDR3 runs 8 residues. The CDR3 bases are TGCAGTGCGAACGACAGGGTCTTC. Protein: CSANDRVF.

This chain connects TRBV11-2 to TRBJ2-7; TRBD1 is a possible D gene (5 bases). With 1 base removed from V and 1 base from J, the gap between germline ends came to 8 bases. Per the germline V gene, CDR1 is SGHAT and CDR2 is FQNNGV. This CDR3 is built from 14 residues. CDR3 loop: CASSLATASYEQYF. The CDR3 nucleotides are TGTGCCAGCAGCTTAGCGACAGCGTCCTACGAGCAGTACTTC.

The count of this clone is one. The chain's CDR3 is CAISESIWAGDGNTIYF. The CDR3 coding sequence is TGTGCCATCAGTGAGTCGATCTGGGCCGGGGATGGAAACACCATATATTTT. The gene calls are TRBV10-3 and TRBJ1-3; no clear D. Trimming took off 0 bases at V and 3 bases at J, with 15 bases between the two ends. Germline CDR1 is ENHRY and CDR2 is SYGVKD. The CDR3 has 17 residues.

This clone came up a few times. The chain has TRBV7-3 and TRBJ2-3; tentative D call: TRBD2 (5 bases). Germline assignment: CDR1 SGHTA and CDR2 FQGTGA. Trimming stripped 2 bases from V and 5 bases from J, with 14 bases between. The CDR3 loop spans 15 amino acids. The CDR3 is CASSLGVRGQDTQYF. As DNA, the CDR3 is TGTGCCAGCAGCTTAGGGGTCCGAGGGCAAGATACGCAGTATTTT.

This sequence joins TRBV29-1 and TRBJ2-5, with D unresolved. Germline CDR1 SQVTM, CDR2 ANQGSEA. Trimming cost V 3 bases and J 5 bases, with 7 bases left between them. This CDR3 contains 11 residues. The CDR3 region has the DNA TGCAGCGTTGAGGGGTACGAGACCCAGTACTTC. Encoded protein: CSVEGYETQYF.